The 9 T cell receptor beta chains given below trace back to one sample, sequenced in a study of CD8 T cells in Susac syndrome (dated by TCRdb to between 2018 and 2021). The library was generated by the immunoSEQ multiplex PCR assay. RNA was extracted using the RNeasy kit, and roughly 0.5 to 1 microgram was reverse transcribed with random hexamers. TCRdb trimmed the raw reads at Q25, called clones with MiXCR and kept productive beta chains. Here each entry gathers all rows of one CDR3 protein and keeps the most common genes and DNA. This sample gives about 200,000 distinct CDR3 sequences in total; 90% to 95% of them show up just once. The leading ten clones occupy 0.093% of the sample. Sequences were obtained from CD4+ T cells from PBMCs. These receptors came from a human donor with multiple sclerosis.

The rearrangement uses TRBV20-1 and TRBJ2-2, with 11 bases that match TRBD1. Germline V lookup: CDR1 DFQATT, CDR2 SNEGSKA (reference sequence). V lost 4 bases to trimming and J lost 5 bases; unmatched junction nucleotides: 6. The CDR3 runs to 15 residues. CDR3 protein: CSATIGTGGTGELFF. Written as DNA, the CDR3 is TGCAGTGCTACTATCGGGACAGGGGGAACCGGGGAGCTGTTTTTT.

The V and J genes are TRBV18 and TRBJ2-7; the D is unclear. Germline CDR1 reads KGHSH; CDR2 reads LQKENI. The CDR3 is 14 residues long. V was shortened by 0 bases and J by 2 bases, with 8 bases between the two germline ends. The CDR3 region is CASSPPAQTYEQYF. The CDR3 coding sequence is TGTGCCAGCTCACCACCGGCCCAGACCTACGAGCAGTACTTC.

This clonotype was seen just once. This CDR3 reads CASSANRENTEAFF. For the CDR3, the DNA is TGTGCCAGCAGTGCGAACCGGGAAAACACTGAAGCTTTCTTT. This sequence joins TRBV12-3 or TRBV12-4 and TRBJ1-1; D uncertain. The CDR3 totals 14 residues. V was pared by 5 bases and J by 2 bases, with 12 bases between.

The V call is TRBV29-1, the J call TRBJ2-7, with 10 bases lining up with TRBD2. This CDR3 contains 13 residues. CDR1 SQVTM and CDR2 ANQGSEA come from the germline V gene. Losses at the gene ends were 6 bases for V and 2 bases for J; bases not matched to a gene: 4. In DNA form, the CDR3 reads TGCAGCGTCAGCGGGAGGGCGGCCTACGAGCAGTACTTC. Translation: CSVSGRAAYEQYF.

A note on this clonotype: Likely a read error: the CDR3 ends without its conserved phenylalanine or tryptophan. It is unclear where the CDR3 begins or ends on the DNA, so no DNA is shown, and the CDR3 is as TCRdb lists it. The genes are TRBV29-1 and TRBJ2-4; no DNA check was done on the table's D call, TRBD2. CDR1 is SQVTM and CDR2 is ANQGSEA in the germline V gene. The length of the CDR3 is 11 amino acids, counting both ends. CDR3 sequence reads: CSASGTSGGAL.

CDR3 nucleotides: TGCAGCGTTGAGGTGGGGGACGGGACAGATACGCAGTATTTT. It specifies CSVEVGDGTDTQYF. The J gene is TRBJ2-3, the V gene TRBV29-1; D may match TRBD1 or TRBD2 (5 bases each). In germline, CDR1 is SQVTM, CDR2 ANQGSEA. The ends were cut back, 3 bases at V and 3 bases at J, with 13 bases in the middle. The CDR3 is 14 amino acids.

V usage is TRBV29-1 and J usage is TRBJ1-2, with D unclear. V was shortened by 6 bases and J by 6 bases, with 14 bases between the two germline ends. CDR1 is SQVTM, CDR2 ANQGSEA, per germline. The CDR3 spans 12 residues. Here the CDR3 reads CSVVAPWNGYTF. In DNA, the CDR3 is TGCAGCGTGGTAGCCCCGTGGAATGGCTACACCTTC.

The V call is TRBV24-1, the J call TRBJ1-5, with D possibly being TRBD1 (6 bases). The V gene lost 9 bases and the J gene lost 7 bases, with 9 bases spanning the gap. CDR1 KGHDR and CDR2 SFDVKD come from the germline V gene. CDR3 length equals 11 residues. For the CDR3, the DNA is TGTGCCACCTCGGGACACCAGCCCCAGCATTTT. Protein product: CATSGHQPQHF.

This clonotype came up once. The chain joins TRBV30 to TRBJ2-7, with D perhaps matching TRBD1 (6 bases). The ends were cut back, 2 bases at V and 3 bases at J, with 11 bases in the middle. Per the germline V gene, CDR1 is GTSNPN and CDR2 is SVGIG (reference sequence). The CDR3 has 13 amino acids. CDR3 in amino acids: CAWSTYRVYEQYF. DNA for the CDR3: TGTGCCTGGAGTACATACAGGGTCTACGAGCAGTACTTC.